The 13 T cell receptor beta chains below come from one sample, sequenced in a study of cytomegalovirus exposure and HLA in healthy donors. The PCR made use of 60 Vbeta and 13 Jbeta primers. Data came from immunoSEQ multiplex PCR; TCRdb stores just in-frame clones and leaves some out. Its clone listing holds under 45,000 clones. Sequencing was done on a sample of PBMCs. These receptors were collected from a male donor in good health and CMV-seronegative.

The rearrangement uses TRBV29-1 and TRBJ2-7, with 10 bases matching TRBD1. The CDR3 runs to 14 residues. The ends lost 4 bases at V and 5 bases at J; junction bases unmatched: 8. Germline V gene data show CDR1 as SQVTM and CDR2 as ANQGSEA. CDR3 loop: CSVVGQGHDHEQYF. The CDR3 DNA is TGCAGCGTTGTGGGACAGGGGCACGACCACGAGCAGTACTTC.

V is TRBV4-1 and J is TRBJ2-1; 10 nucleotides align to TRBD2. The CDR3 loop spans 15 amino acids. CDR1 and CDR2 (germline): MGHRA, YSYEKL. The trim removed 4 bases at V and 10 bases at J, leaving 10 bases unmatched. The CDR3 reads CASSPLAGAGGEQFF. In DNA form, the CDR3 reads TGCGCCAGCAGCCCCCTAGCGGGGGCCGGCGGGGAGCAGTTCTTC.

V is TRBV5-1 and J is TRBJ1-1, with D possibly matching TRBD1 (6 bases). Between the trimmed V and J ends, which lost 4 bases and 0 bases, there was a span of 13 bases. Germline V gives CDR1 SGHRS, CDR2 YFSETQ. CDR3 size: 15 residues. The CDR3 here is CASSPSDSMNTEAFF. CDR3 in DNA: TGCGCCAGCAGCCCCTCGGACAGTATGAACACTGAAGCTTTCTTT. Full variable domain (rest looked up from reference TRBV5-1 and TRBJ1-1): KAGVTQTPRYLIKTRGQQVTLSCSPISGHRSVSWYQQTPGQGLQFLFEYFSETQRNKGNFPGRFSGRQFSNSRSEMNVSTLELGDSALYLCASSPSDSMNTEAFFGQGTRLTVV.

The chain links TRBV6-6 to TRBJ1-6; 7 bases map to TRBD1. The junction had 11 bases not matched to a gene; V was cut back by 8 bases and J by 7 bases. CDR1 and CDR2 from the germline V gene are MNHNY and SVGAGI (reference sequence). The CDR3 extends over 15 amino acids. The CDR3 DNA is TGTGCCAGCGGGGATACCGGGACAGAGAATTCACCCCTCCACTTT. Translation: CASGDTGTENSPLHF.

The CDR3 nucleotides read TGTGCCAGCAGCCCCGGGACAGCTAGGAACACTGAAGCTTTCTTT. Translated: CASSPGTARNTEAFF. V gene TRBV7-9 combines with J gene TRBJ1-1, with TRBD1 identical over 7 bases. The J segment lost 1 base and the V segment lost 5 bases, leaving 7 bases of the junction unmatched. Germline-derived CDR1 and CDR2 are SEHNR and FQNEAQ (reference sequence). The CDR3 extends over 15 amino acids.

DNA of the CDR3: TGCGCCAGCACCACACGGGGGGGTCGGGGCAATGAGCAGTTCTTC. Its protein product is CASTTRGGRGNEQFF. The chain joins TRBV10-1 to TRBJ2-1; 8 bases agree with TRBD2. V dropped 7 bases and J dropped 6; count of bases not matched to a gene: 11. From germline, CDR1 is WNHNN and CDR2 SYGVQD (reference sequence). This CDR3 has 15 amino acids.

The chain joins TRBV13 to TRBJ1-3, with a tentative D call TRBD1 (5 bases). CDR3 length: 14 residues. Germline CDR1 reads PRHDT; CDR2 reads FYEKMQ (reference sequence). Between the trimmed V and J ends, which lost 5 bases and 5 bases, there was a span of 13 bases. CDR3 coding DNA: TGTGCCAGCAGCCTGGGCCAGGGTCGAAACACCATATATTTT. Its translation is CASSLGQGRNTIYF.

CDR3 nucleotide sequence: TGCGCCAGCAGCTCCCTATGGGGGGGGAGGGAGACCCAGTACTTC. This translates into CASSSLWGGRETQYF. The chain has TRBV5-1 and TRBJ2-5; 7 bases line up with TRBD2. The CDR3 has 15 amino acids. V shed 3 bases, J shed 5 bases, and the junction held 10 bases outside the gene matches. CDR1 is SGHRS, CDR2 YFSETQ, per germline.

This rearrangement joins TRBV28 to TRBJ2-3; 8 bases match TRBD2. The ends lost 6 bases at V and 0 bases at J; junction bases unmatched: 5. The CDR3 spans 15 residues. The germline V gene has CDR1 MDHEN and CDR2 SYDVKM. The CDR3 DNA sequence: TGTGCCAGCAGCCAGCGGGGGTCTAGCACAGATACGCAGTATTTT. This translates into CASSQRGSSTDTQYF. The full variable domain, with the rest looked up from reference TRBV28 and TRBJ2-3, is DVKVTQSSRYLVKRTGEKVFLECVQDMDHENMFWYRQDPGLGLRLIYFSYDVKMKEKGDIPEGYSVSREKKERFSLILESASTNQTSMYLCASSQRGSSTDTQYFGPGTRLTVL.

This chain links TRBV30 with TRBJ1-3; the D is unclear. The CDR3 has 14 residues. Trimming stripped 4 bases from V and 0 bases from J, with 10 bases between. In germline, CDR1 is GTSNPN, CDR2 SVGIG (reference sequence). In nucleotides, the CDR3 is TGTGCCTGGACTCGGTCGAGCTCTGGAAACACCATATATTTT. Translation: CAWTRSSSGNTIYF.

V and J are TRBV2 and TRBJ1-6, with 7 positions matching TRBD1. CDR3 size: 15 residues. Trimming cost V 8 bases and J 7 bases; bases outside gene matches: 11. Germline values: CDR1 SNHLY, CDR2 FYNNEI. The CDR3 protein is CASQGQSAGNSPLHF. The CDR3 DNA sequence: TGTGCCAGCCAGGGACAGTCCGCGGGGAATTCACCCCTCCACTTT.

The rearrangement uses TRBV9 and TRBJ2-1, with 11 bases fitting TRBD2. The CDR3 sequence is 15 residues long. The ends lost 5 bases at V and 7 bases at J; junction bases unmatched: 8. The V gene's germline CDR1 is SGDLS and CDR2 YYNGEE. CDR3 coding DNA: TGTGCCAGCAGTAGTAGCGGGGGGGCCCGGAATGAGCAGTTCTTC. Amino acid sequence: CASSSSGGARNEQFF.

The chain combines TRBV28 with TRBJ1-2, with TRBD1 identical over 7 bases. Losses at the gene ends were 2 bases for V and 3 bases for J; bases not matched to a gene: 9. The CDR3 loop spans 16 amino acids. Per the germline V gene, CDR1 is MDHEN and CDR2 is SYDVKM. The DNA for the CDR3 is TGTGCCAGCAGTTTACTCGACAGGGAGGACTACTATGGCTACACCTTC. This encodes CASSLLDREDYYGYTF.